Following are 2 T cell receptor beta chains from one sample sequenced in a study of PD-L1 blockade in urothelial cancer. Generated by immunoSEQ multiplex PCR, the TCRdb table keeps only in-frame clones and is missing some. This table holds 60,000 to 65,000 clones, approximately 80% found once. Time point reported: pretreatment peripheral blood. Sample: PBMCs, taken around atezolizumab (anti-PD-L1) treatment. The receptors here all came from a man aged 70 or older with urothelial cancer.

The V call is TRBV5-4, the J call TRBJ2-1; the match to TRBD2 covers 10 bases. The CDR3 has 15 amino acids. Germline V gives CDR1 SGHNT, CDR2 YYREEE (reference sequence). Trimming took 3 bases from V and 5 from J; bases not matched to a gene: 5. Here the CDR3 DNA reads TGTGCCAGCAGCTACAGCGGGAGGGCCCACAATGAGCAGTTCTTC. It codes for CASSYSGRAHNEQFF.

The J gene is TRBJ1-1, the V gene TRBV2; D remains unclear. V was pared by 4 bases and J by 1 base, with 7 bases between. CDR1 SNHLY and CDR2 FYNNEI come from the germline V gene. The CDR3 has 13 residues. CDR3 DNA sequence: TGTGCCAGCAGTGTCAGCGGGAACACTGAAGCTTTCTTT. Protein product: CASSVSGNTEAFF.